Included here is one T cell receptor beta chain sequence, with context. These data belong to a study of blood T cell repertoires in COVID-19. Study overall: Material from acute and convalescent COVID-19 was sourced from the United States, Italy and Spain. The analysed material was cDNA or gDNA that came from T cells, B-cell-depleted T cells, or PBMCs.

Symptom resolution, clearance, or two negative PCRs marked the recovered donors of Cohort 3. Trimming removed 3 bases at V and 3 bases at J, with 12 bases between. Germline V gene data show CDR1 as MDHEN and CDR2 as SYDVKM. This CDR3 spans 15 amino acids. As originally analysed: Nucleated cell counts were estimated from reference gene primer amplification. TCRdb's table, derived via immunoSEQ multiplex PCR, lists solely in-frame clones and lacks some. V, J and clone size reflect that table, while D and trimming were determined from the DNA. The sample holds some 170,000 clones, 80% to 90% seen once. This chain connects TRBV28 to TRBJ2-1, with D maybe TRBD2 (5 bases). The clonotype originates from a man between 45 and 60 years old who had recovered from COVID-19. The source material was PBMCs or T cells enriched from blood (not recorded which). The chain's CDR3 is CASSFSGLYYNEQFF. CDR3 in DNA: TGTGCCAGCAGTTTCAGTGGACTCTACTACAATGAGCAGTTCTTC. Using reference TRBV28 and TRBJ2-1 for the parts outside the CDR3, the full variable domain is DVKVTQSSRYLVKRTGEKVFLECVQDMDHENMFWYRQDPGLGLRLIYFSYDVKMKEKGDIPEGYSVSREKKERFSLILESASTNQTSMYLCASSFSGLYYNEQFFGPGTRLTVL.